This T cell receptor beta chain was retrieved from a study of T cells in Graves' hyperthyroidism and ophthalmopathy. Amplification targeted TCR beta CDR3 regions from RNA transcripts. A set of HTBI primers served as the primers for a first-round RT-PCR of the TCR CDR3. MiXCR, run by TCRdb on the multiplex PCR reads, gives a single entry per CDR3 protein. This table has some 350,000 distinct CDR3 sequences, roughly 13% appearing once. Worth noting for this clonotype: The antigen remains unidentified.

General study points: Among clonotypes expanded in thyroid above 0.001, most were also found in blood. In simple terms, a model built on 13 V-J features told ophthalmopathy apart from stable hyperthyroidism.

Each ophthalmopathy patient scored at least 3 on the Clinical Activity Score and at least 4 on NOSPECS grade, with duration under 3 months. Exclusion criteria comprised uncontrolled infection, other autoimmune disease, pregnancy or lactation. The CDR3 sequence is 13 residues long. Germline lookup yields CDR1 LNHNV and CDR2 YYDKDF (reference sequence). Between the trimmed V and J ends, which lost 1 base and 7 bases, there was a span of 8 bases. J is TRBJ1-5 and V is TRBV15; D uncertain. What was sequenced was blood. The TCR sequence derives from a woman aged 40 to 49 with Graves' ophthalmopathy. This CDR3 is CATSRAGIQPQHF. In nucleotides, the CDR3 is TGTGCCACCAGCAGAGCCGGGATACAGCCCCAGCATTTT.